This T cell receptor beta chain derives from a study of shared clonotypes between healthy human individuals. V lost 0 bases and J lost 5; bases outside the gene matches: 6. Germline values: CDR1 MGHRA, CDR2 YSYEKL. The length of the CDR3 is 16 residues. The data were produced by immunoSEQ multiplex PCR, yet TCRdb's version contains in-frame clones alone and is incomplete. The table shows more than 2 million clones, with roughly 94% occurring only once. Findings of the study overall: Having only a few donors restricted how much genetic and exposure-history diversity was captured.

In regard to this clone: Its specificity is unknown.

This receptor was obtained from a man between 18 and 35 years old in good health. Sequencing was performed on naive CD4+ T cells sorted from blood. Sample subset: CD45RA+ positively selected. The chain links TRBV4-1 to TRBJ2-5; TRBD2 aligns across 10 bases. The DNA of the CDR3 is TGCGCCAGCAGCCAAGATAAGAGACTAGCGGGTGAGACCCAGTACTTC. Amino acid sequence: CASSQDKRLAGETQYF.